The following is a TCR beta chain sequence with its context. Its matching antigen is unknown. The source of the sample is a study of identical twins. Overall study results and limits: Researchers caution that invariant MAIT and iNKT cells could partly confound zero-insertion analyses. The abundant beta clonotypes from cord blood had fewer insertions, and memory repertoires had none of this.

Using its own MiXCR run on the 5' RACE reads, TCRdb lists one record per CDR3 protein. The repertoire holds a few hundred thousand distinct CDR3 sequences, under 20% seen once, with roughly 12% in the top ten. This CDR3 contains 14 residues. Germline assignment: CDR1 MNHEY and CDR2 SVGEGT. V was trimmed by 6 bases and J by 1 base, leaving 9 bases between them. This TCR was recovered from a man aged 50-60 years in good health. The V gene is TRBV6-2 or TRBV6-3, the J gene TRBJ2-2; D might be TRBD1 or TRBD2, each matching 6 bases. The sample comprised naive T cells sorted from blood. Here the CDR3 reads CASREGGNTGELFF. The CDR3 DNA sequence: TGTGCCAGCAGGGAGGGGGGGAACACCGGGGAGCTGTTTTTT.